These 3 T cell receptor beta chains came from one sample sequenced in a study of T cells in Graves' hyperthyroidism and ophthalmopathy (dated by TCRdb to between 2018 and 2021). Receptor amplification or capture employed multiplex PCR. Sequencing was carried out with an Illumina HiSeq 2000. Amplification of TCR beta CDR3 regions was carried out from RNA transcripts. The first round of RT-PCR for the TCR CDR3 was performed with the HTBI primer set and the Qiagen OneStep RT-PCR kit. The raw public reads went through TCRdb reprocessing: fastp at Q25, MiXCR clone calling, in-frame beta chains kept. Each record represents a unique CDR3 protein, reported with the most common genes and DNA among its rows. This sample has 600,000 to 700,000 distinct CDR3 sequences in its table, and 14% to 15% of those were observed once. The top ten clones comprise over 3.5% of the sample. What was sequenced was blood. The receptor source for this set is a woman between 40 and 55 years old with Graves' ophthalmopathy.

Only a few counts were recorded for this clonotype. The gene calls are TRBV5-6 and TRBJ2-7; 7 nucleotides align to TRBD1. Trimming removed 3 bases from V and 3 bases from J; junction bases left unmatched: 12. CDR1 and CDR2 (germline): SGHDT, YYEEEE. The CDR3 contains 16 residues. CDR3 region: CASSYPRRDRLYEQYF. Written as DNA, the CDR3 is TGTGCCAGCAGCTACCCTCGACGGGACAGACTCTACGAGCAGTACTTC.

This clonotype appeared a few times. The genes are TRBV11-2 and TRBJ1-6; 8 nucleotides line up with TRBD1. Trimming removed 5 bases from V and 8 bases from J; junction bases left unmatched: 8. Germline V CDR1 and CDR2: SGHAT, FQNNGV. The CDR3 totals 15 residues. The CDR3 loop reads CASSLNQGAYSPLHF. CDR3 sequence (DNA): TGTGCCAGCAGCCTAAATCAGGGGGCCTATTCACCCCTCCACTTT.

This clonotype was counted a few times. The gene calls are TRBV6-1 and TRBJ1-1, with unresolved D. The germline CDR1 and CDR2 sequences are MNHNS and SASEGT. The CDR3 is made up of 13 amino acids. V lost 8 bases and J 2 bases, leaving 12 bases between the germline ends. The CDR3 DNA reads TGTGCCAGCGAAACCCCCCCCAACACTGAAGCTTTCTTT. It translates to CASETPPNTEAFF.